The 19 T cell receptor beta chains listed next were all sequenced from one sample in a study of T cell repertoires in cytomegalovirus infection. TCRdb ran MiXCR on the reads and lists one entry per CDR3 protein. In the table there are approximately 71,000 distinct CDR3 sequences, under 4.5% of which are singletons. Sequenced: PBMCs. These receptors were obtained from a human donor in good health (CMV status not recorded). Some clones in this sample may be carry-over from other donors' samples.

This clonotype was counted at least ten times. The rearrangement uses TRBV7-2 and TRBJ2-7; D is possibly TRBD1 or TRBD2 (6 bases each). This CDR3 contains 14 residues. Germline-derived CDR1 and CDR2 are SGHTA and FQGNSA. Trimming left V 5 bases short and J 6 bases short, with 17 bases between. CDR3 sequence reads: CASSPSRGAGEQYF. The CDR3 DNA is TGTGCCAGCAGCCCGAGTAGGGGGGCTGGCGAGCAGTACTTC.

Many counts were recorded for this clonotype. This CDR3 is CASSLRGQGYIGELFF. The CDR3 region has the DNA TGTGCCAGCAGCTTGAGGGGGCAGGGATATATCGGGGAGCTGTTTTTT. The J gene is TRBJ2-2, the V gene TRBV7-2, with 7 nucleotides matching TRBD1. The germline gives CDR1 SGHTA, CDR2 FQGNSA. The ends lost 3 bases at V and 7 bases at J; junction bases unmatched: 11. The CDR3 is 16 amino acids.

The sample holds many counts of this clonotype. The CDR3 spells CASSQLMGTQETQYF. Here the CDR3 DNA reads TGTGCCAGCAGCCAGCTTATGGGCACACAAGAGACCCAGTACTTC. The rearrangement uses TRBV7-6 and TRBJ2-5; D call uncertain. The V end lost 5 bases, the J end lost 2 bases, and 15 bases lay between the germline ends. Germline V gene sequence: CDR1 SGHVS, CDR2 FNYEAQ. The CDR3 is 15 amino acids.

This clonotype was observed at least ten times. The gene calls are TRBV28 and TRBJ1-5; 7 nucleotides line up with TRBD1. The trim removed 7 bases at V and 3 bases at J, leaving 9 bases unmatched. From germline, CDR1 is MDHEN and CDR2 SYDVKM. This CDR3 spans 15 amino acids. The CDR3: CASTPAGGINQPQHF. The CDR3, as DNA: TGTGCCAGCACCCCTGCAGGGGGGATCAATCAGCCCCAGCATTTT.

The rearrangement joins TRBV7-6 to TRBJ1-3; 7 bases agree with TRBD1. Unmatched junction bases numbered 6, after V lost 5 bases and J lost 5 bases. The CDR3 contains 14 residues. CDR1 is SGHVS, CDR2 FNYEAQ, per germline. The CDR3 protein is CASSPRDRRNTIYF. Here the CDR3 DNA reads TGTGCCAGCAGCCCCCGGGACAGAAGAAACACCATATATTTT. Combining the CDR3 with reference TRBV7-6 and TRBJ1-3 gives the whole variable domain GAGVSQSPRYKVTKRGQDVALRCDPISGHVSLYWYRQALGQGPEFLTYFNYEAQQDKSGLPNDRFSAERPEGSISTLTIQRTEQRDSAMYRCASSPRDRRNTIYFGEGSWLTVV.

This clonotype was found many times. The chain joins TRBV10-3 to TRBJ1-1; 9 positions agree with TRBD1. There are 13 residues in the CDR3. From germline, CDR1 is ENHRY and CDR2 SYGVKD. J was trimmed by 4 bases and V by 6 bases; bases with no gene match: 3. CDR3 coding DNA: TGTGCCATCAGAGGGGGACAGGGCACTGAAGCTTTCTTT. Translating gives CAIRGGQGTEAFF.

This clonotype was picked up many times. The chain couples TRBV7-8 to TRBJ2-1; 11 bases align to TRBD2. Germline V CDR1 and CDR2: SGHVS, FQNEAQ. This CDR3 contains 17 residues. Trimming took 3 bases from V and 5 from J; bases not matched to a gene: 9. CDR3 protein: CASSLRSGTSGHNEQFF. CDR3 nucleotides: TGTGCCAGCAGCTTGCGTTCCGGGACTAGCGGTCACAATGAGCAGTTCTTC.

This clonotype has at least ten counts. The rearrangement uses TRBV7-9 and TRBJ2-2, with D possibly TRBD2 on 6 matching bases. This CDR3 comprises 15 residues. Trimming took 2 bases from V and 1 from J, leaving 8 bases between them. CDR1 and CDR2 (germline): SEHNR, FQNEAQ (reference sequence). The CDR3 DNA reads TGTGCCAGCAGCTTATACGGGAGGAACACCGGGGAGCTGTTTTTT. Translated: CASSLYGRNTGELFF.

In its sample, this clonotype was seen many times. This chain uses TRBV7-2 with TRBJ1-2; possibly TRBD1 for D (5 bases). V was pared by 4 bases and J by 3 bases, with 15 bases between. Looked up from germline, CDR1 is SGHTA and CDR2 is FQGNSA. The CDR3 totals 15 residues. CDR3 sequence reads: CASSSRDWGDYGYTF. Here the CDR3 DNA reads TGTGCCAGCAGCTCTCGGGATTGGGGCGACTATGGCTACACCTTC.

This clonotype was counted ten times or more. The genes are TRBV7-2 and TRBJ2-7; possible D gene TRBD1, 5 bases. V lost 1 base and J lost 6, with 16 bases in between. The CDR3 runs 15 residues. The V gene's germline CDR1 is SGHTA and CDR2 FQGNSA. The CDR3 coding sequence is TGTGCCAGCAGCTTAGAGTCATCTTCTCAGGGCGAGCAGTACTTC. Protein sequence: CASSLESSSQGEQYF.

V usage is TRBV19 and J usage is TRBJ2-4; 7 nucleotides agree with TRBD1. This CDR3 contains 16 residues. With 2 bases clipped from V and 7 bases from J, the junction kept 11 bases outside the gene matches. CDR1 LNHDA and CDR2 SQIVND come from the germline V gene (reference sequence). The CDR3 reads CASSIIQGNGLNIQYF. CDR3 DNA: TGTGCCAGTAGTATAATACAGGGGAATGGGTTGAACATTCAGTACTTC.

In its sample, this clonotype was seen many times. The chain uses TRBV7-8 and TRBJ2-2, with TRBD1 matching over 7 bases. With 3 bases clipped from V and 4 bases from J, the junction kept 8 bases outside the gene matches. CDR3 length: 16 residues. Germline V CDR1 and CDR2: SGHVS, FQNEAQ. The CDR3: CASSLRQGRGTGELFF. The CDR3, as DNA: TGTGCCAGCAGCTTGAGACAGGGACGAGGCACCGGGGAGCTGTTTTTT.

Ten or more counts support this clonotype. The V call is TRBV28, the J call TRBJ2-7; 8 bases map to TRBD2. In germline, CDR1 is MDHEN, CDR2 SYDVKM. The CDR3 length is 13 residues. The V and J ends lost 6 bases and 2 bases, in that order; junction bases with no gene match: 3. CDR3 loop: CASRVAGTYEQYF. The CDR3 nucleotides read TGTGCCAGCAGAGTAGCGGGAACCTACGAGCAGTACTTC.

Ten or more counts support this clonotype. This chain uses TRBV7-2 with TRBJ2-7; D is perhaps TRBD1 (6 bases). Looked up from germline, CDR1 is SGHTA and CDR2 is FQGNSA. This CDR3 has 13 amino acids. V dropped 8 bases and J dropped 3 bases, with 14 bases sitting between them. The CDR3 loop is CASGMGASYEQYF. The CDR3, as DNA: TGTGCCAGCGGCATGGGGGCGAGCTACGAGCAGTACTTC.

In its sample, this clonotype was seen many times. The chain joins TRBV20-1 to TRBJ2-7; 9 positions match TRBD1. Germline V CDR1 and CDR2: DFQATT, SNEGSKA (reference sequence). The V gene end was trimmed by 5 bases and the J gene end by 5 bases; junction bases not matched to a gene: 7. The CDR3 has 13 residues. CDR3: CSAWTGDANEQYF. The CDR3 region has the DNA TGCAGTGCTTGGACAGGGGACGCCAACGAGCAGTACTTC.

This clonotype was seen ten or more times. The J gene is TRBJ2-5, the V gene TRBV7-8, with 8 positions matching TRBD1. The CDR3 loop spans 14 amino acids. Germline CDR1 reads SGHVS; CDR2 reads FQNEAQ. The trim removed 8 bases at V and 0 bases at J, leaving 5 bases unmatched. The CDR3 DNA reads TGTGCCAGCGGAGCAGGGGGCGACCAAGAGACCCAGTACTTC. Residues: CASGAGGDQETQYF. The whole variable domain, remainder taken from reference TRBV7-8 and TRBJ2-5, is GAGVSQSPRYKVAKRGQDVALRCDPISGHVSLFWYQQALGQGPEFLTYFQNEAQLDKSGLPSDRFFAERPEGSVSTLKIQRTQQEDSAVYLCASGAGGDQETQYFGPGTRLLVL.

This clonotype has a count of ten or more. The rearrangement links TRBV2 to TRBJ1-5; a possible D gene is TRBD1 (6 bases). V gave up 3 bases and J gave up 4 bases, with 10 bases separating them. The CDR3 is 14 amino acids. Germline loops: CDR1 SNHLY, CDR2 FYNNEI. The CDR3: CASSDEGGNQPQHF. CDR3 bases: TGTGCCAGCAGTGACGAAGGGGGGAATCAGCCCCAGCATTTT.

The sample holds many counts of this clonotype. The V and J genes are TRBV7-6 and TRBJ2-7, with 10 bases matching TRBD1. Per the germline V gene, CDR1 is SGHVS and CDR2 is FNYEAQ. The CDR3 length is 14 residues. V shed 5 bases and J 6 bases; nucleotides not matched to a gene: 7. This CDR3 reads CASSDRGRLAEQYF. CDR3 nucleotides: TGTGCCAGCAGCGACAGGGGGCGGTTAGCCGAGCAGTACTTC. The variable domain in full, with the rest retrieved from reference TRBV7-6 and TRBJ2-7, is GAGVSQSPRYKVTKRGQDVALRCDPISGHVSLYWYRQALGQGPEFLTYFNYEAQQDKSGLPNDRFSAERPEGSISTLTIQRTEQRDSAMYRCASSDRGRLAEQYFGPGTRLTVT.

The sample holds many counts of this clonotype. The V call is TRBV7-8, the J call TRBJ1-2, with TRBD1 as a possible D gene (6 bases). Germline V lookup: CDR1 SGHVS, CDR2 FQNEAQ. Trimming cost V 5 bases and J 6 bases, with 16 bases left between them. The CDR3 extends over 14 amino acids. CDR3 protein: CASSGTRGLDGYTF. The CDR3 DNA sequence: TGTGCCAGCAGCGGGACACGGGGGTTGGATGGCTACACCTTC.